This section outlines one TCR beta chain sequence together with its context. Its specificity is unknown. The record originates from a study of T cell responses to AZD1222 COVID-19 vaccine. Study-wide points: Unmutated variant regions reportedly attract nearly half of all spike-specific TCRs.

Profiled with immunoSEQ multiplex PCR; TCRdb holds only in-frame clones, not every one. Of 150,000 to 200,000 clones listed, 85% to 95% are singletons. Sequenced material: peripheral blood, taken on day 0 of AZD1222 vaccination. This sequence was found in an adult in good health.

The CDR3 spells CASRHWGRQSNSPLHF. Written as DNA, the CDR3 is TGTGCCAGTAGGCACTGGGGGAGACAGAGTAATTCACCCCTCCACTTT. The V gene is TRBV19, the J gene TRBJ1-6; D might be TRBD1 (5 bases). CDR3 length equals 16 residues. V was clipped by 6 bases and J by 6 bases, with 18 bases between them. The germline gives CDR1 LNHDA, CDR2 SQIVND (reference sequence).